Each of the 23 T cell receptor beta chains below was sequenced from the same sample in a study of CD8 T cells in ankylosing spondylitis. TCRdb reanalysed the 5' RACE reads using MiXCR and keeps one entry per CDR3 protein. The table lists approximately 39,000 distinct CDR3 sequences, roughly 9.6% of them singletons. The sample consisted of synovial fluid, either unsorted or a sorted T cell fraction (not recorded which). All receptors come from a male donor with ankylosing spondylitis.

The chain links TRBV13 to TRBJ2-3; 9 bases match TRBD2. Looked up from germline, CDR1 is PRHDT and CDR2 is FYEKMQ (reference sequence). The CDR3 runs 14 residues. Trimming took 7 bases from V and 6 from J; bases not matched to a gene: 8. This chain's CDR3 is CASTETSGADTQYF. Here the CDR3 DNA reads TGTGCCAGCACCGAGACTAGCGGTGCTGATACGCAGTATTTT.

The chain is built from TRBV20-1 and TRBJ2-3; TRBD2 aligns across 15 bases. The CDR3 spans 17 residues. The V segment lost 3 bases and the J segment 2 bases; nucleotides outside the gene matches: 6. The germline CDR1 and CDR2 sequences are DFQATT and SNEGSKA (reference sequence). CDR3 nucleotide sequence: TGCAGTGCTAGTGTGTGGACTAGCGGGAGGGTCACAGATACGCAGTATTTT. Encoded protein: CSASVWTSGRVTDTQYF.

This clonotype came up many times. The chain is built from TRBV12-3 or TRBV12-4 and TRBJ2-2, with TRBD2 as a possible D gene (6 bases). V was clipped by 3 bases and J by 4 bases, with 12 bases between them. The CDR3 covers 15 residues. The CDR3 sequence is CASSFGGRSTGELFF. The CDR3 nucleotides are TGTGCCAGCAGTTTCGGGGGTCGTAGCACCGGGGAGCTGTTTTTT.

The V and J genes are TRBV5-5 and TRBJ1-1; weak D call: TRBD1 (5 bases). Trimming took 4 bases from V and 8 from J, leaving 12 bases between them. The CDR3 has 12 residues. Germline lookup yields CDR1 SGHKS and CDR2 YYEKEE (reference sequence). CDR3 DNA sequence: TGTGCCAGCAGCGTTATACGGGGCGAAGCTTTCTTT. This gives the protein CASSVIRGEAFF.

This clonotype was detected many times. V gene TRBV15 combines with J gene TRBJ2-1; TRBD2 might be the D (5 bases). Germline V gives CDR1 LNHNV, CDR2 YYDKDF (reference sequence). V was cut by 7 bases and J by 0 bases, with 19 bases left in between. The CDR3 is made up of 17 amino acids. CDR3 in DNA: TGTGCCACCACTATAGACCTGGGAGTCAGCTCCTACAATGAGCAGTTCTTC. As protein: CATTIDLGVSSYNEQFF.

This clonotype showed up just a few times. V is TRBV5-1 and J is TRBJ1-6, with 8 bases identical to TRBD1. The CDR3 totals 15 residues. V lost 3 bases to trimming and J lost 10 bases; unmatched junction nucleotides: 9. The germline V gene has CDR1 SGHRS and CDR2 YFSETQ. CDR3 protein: CASSSSGQEGSPLHF. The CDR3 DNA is TGCGCCAGCAGCTCGTCGGGACAGGAGGGATCACCCCTCCACTTT. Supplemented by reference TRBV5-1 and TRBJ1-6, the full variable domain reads KAGVTQTPRYLIKTRGQQVTLSCSPISGHRSVSWYQQTPGQGLQFLFEYFSETQRNKGNFPGRFSGRQFSNSRSEMNVSTLELGDSALYLCASSSSGQEGSPLHFGNGTRLTVT.

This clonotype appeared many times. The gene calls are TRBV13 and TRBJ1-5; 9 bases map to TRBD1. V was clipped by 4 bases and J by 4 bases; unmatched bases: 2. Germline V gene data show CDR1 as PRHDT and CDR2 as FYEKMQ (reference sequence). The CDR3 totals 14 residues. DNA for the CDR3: TGTGCCAGCAGCTACGGGACAGGGAATCAGCCCCAGCATTTT. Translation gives CASSYGTGNQPQHF.

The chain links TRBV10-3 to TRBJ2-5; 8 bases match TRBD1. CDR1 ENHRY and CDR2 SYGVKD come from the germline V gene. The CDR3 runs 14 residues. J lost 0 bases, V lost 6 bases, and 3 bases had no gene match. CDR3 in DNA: TGTGCCATCAGGGGGACAGGTCACCAAGAGACCCAGTACTTC. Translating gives CAIRGTGHQETQYF.

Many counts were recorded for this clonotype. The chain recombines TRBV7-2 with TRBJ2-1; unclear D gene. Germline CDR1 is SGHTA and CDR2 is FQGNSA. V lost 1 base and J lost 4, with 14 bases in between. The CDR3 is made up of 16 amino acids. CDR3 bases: TGTGCCAGCAGCTTAGGTCCAGCGTATTCTTACAATGAGCAGTTCTTC. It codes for CASSLGPAYSYNEQFF.

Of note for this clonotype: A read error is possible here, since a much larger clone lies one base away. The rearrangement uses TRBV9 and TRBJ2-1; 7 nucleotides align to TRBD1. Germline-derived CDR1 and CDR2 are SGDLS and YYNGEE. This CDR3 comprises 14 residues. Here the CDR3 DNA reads TGTGCCAGCAGCGCGCAGGGGGTCTACGATGAGCAGTTCTTC. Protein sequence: CASSAQGVYDEQFF.

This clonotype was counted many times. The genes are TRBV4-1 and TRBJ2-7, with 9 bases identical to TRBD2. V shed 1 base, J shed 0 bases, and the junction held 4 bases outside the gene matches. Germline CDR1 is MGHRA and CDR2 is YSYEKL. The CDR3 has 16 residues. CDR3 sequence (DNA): TGCGCCAGCAGCCAAGGAGCTAGCGGGATCTCCTACGAGCAGTACTTC. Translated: CASSQGASGISYEQYF.

The CDR3 region is CASSRGQGGGETQYF. In DNA, the CDR3 is TGCGCCAGCAGCCGCGGACAGGGAGGCGGAGAGACCCAGTACTTC. The chain recombines TRBV5-1 with TRBJ2-5; 8 nucleotides align to TRBD1. This CDR3 is built from 15 residues. Germline loops: CDR1 SGHRS, CDR2 YFSETQ. Trimming removed 4 bases from V and 4 bases from J; junction bases left unmatched: 9.

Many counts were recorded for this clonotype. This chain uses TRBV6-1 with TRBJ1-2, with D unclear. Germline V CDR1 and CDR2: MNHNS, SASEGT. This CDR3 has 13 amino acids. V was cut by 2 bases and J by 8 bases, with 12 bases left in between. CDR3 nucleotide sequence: TGTGCCAGCAGTGAACTGGGCCTTGGGGGCTACACCTTC. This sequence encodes CASSELGLGGYTF.

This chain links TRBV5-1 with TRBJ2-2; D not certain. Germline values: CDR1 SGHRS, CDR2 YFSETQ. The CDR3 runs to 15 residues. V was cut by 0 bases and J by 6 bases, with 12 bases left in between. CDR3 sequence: CASSLAPWMAGELFF. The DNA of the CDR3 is TGCGCCAGCAGCTTGGCCCCTTGGATGGCCGGGGAGCTGTTTTTT.

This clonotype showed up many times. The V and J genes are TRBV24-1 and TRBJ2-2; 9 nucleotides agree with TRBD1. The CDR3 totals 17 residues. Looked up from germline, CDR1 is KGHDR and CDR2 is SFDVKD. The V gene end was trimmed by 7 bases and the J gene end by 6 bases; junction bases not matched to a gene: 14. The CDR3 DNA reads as TGTGCCACCAGAAACTTGCCGAGACAGGGGGATCCCGGGGAGCTGTTTTTT. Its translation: CATRNLPRQGDPGELFF.

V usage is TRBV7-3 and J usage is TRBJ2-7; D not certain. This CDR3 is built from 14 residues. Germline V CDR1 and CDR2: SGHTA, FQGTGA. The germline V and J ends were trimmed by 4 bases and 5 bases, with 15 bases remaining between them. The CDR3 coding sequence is TGTGCCAGCAGCTCGTCCCATGGCATCAACGAGCAGTACTTC. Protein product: CASSSSHGINEQYF.

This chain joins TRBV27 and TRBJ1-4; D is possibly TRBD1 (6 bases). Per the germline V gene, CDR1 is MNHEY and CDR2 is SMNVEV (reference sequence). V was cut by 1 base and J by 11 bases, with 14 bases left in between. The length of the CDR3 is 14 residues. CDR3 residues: CASSLLGGRDKLFF. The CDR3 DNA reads TGTGCCAGCAGTTTATTAGGGGGGCGCGATAAACTGTTTTTT. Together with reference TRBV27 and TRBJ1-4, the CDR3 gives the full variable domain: EAQVTQNPRYLITVTGKKLTVTCSQNMNHEYMSWYRQDPGLGLRQIYYSMNVEVTDKGDVPEGYKVSRKEKRNFPLILESPSPNQTSLYFCASSLLGGRDKLFFGSGTQLSVL.

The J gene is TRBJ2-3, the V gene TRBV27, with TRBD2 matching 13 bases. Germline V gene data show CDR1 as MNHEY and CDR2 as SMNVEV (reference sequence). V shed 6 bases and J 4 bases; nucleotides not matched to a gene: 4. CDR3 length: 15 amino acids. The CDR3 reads CASRPGLAGPDTQYF. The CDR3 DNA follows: TGTGCCAGCAGACCGGGACTAGCGGGACCAGATACGCAGTATTTT.

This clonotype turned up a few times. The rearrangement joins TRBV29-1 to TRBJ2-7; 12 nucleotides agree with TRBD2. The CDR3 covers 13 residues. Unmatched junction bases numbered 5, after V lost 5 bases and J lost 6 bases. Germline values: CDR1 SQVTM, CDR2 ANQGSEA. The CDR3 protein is CSVQTSGSPEQYF. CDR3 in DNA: TGCAGCGTTCAGACTAGCGGGAGCCCCGAGCAGTACTTC.

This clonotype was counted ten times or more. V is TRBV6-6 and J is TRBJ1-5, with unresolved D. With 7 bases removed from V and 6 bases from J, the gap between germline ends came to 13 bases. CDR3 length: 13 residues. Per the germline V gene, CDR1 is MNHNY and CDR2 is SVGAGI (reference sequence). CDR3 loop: CASTGDWSQPQHF. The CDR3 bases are TGTGCCAGCACCGGGGATTGGAGTCAGCCCCAGCATTTT.

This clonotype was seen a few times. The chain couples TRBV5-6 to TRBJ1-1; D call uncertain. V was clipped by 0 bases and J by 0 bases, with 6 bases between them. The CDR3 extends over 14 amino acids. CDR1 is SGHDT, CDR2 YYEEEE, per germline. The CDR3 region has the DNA TGTGCCAGCAGCTTGGAACAGATGAACACTGAAGCTTTCTTT. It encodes CASSLEQMNTEAFF.

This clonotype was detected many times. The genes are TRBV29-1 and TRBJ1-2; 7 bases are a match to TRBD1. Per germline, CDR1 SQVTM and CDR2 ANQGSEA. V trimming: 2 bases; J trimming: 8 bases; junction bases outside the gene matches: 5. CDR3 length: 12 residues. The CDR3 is CSVENRGEGYTF. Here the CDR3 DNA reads TGCAGCGTTGAAAACAGGGGTGAAGGCTACACCTTC.

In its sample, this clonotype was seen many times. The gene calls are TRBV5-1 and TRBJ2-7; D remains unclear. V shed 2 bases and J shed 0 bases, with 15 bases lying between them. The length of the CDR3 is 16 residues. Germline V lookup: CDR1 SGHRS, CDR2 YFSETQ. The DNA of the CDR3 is TGCGCCAGCAGCTTTTTAGGGTCCCAAAGCTCCTACGAGCAGTACTTC. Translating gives CASSFLGSQSSYEQYF.